The source of this TCR beta chain is a study of cytomegalovirus exposure and HLA in healthy donors. It was with 60 Vbeta and 13 Jbeta primers that the PCR ran. The repertoire was sequenced with immunoSEQ multiplex PCR; TCRdb's copy has only in-frame clones and lacks some. The table records 200,000 to 250,000 clones, approximately 85% of them present only once. The germline gives CDR1 SEHNR, CDR2 FQNEAQ (reference sequence). The V end lost 7 bases, the J end lost 6 bases, and 10 bases lay between the germline ends. CDR3 size: 12 residues. Notes on the study in general: A list of around 160 TCR beta chains associated with cytomegalovirus was given. Later analysis identified several of the most significant clusters that appeared linked to common viral pathogens.

About this clone: Its antigen is unknown.

Specimen: PBMCs. This rearrangement joins TRBV7-9 to TRBJ2-4; D not certain. The origin of this receptor is a woman aged 40 to 50 in good health and CMV-seronegative. The chain's CDR3 is CASTGTVNIQYF. DNA of the CDR3: TGTGCCAGCACCGGAACAGTAAACATTCAGTACTTC. Using reference TRBV7-9 and TRBJ2-4 for the parts outside the CDR3, the full variable domain is DTGVSQNPRHKITKRGQNVTFRCDPISEHNRLYWYRQTLGQGPEFLTYFQNEAQLEKSRLLSDRFSAERPKGSFSTLEIQRTEQGDSAMYLCASTGTVNIQYFGAGTRLSVL.